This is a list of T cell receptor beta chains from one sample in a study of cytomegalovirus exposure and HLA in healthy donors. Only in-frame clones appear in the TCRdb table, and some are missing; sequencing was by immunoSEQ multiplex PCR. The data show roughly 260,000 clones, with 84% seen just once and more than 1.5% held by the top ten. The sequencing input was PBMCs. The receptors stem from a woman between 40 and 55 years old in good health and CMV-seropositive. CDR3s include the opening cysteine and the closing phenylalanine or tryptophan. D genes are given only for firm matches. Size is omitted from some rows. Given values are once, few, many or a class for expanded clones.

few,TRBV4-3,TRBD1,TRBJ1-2,CASSQVDSWGDRGHYGYTF,TGCGCCAGCAGCCAAGTGGATAGTTGGGGGGACAGGGGACACTATGGCTACACCTTC
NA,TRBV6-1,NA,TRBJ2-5,CASSRTNQETQYF,TGTGCCAGCAGTAGGACAAACCAAGAGACCCAGTACTTC
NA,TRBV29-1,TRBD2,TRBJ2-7,CSVEDPLAGGYEQYF,TGCAGCGTTGAAGATCCCCTAGCGGGAGGGTACGAGCAGTACTTC
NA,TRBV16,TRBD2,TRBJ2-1,CARASGRADEQFF,TGTGCCAGGGCTAGCGGGAGGGCCGATGAGCAGTTCTTC
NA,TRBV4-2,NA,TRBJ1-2,CASSQEANRANYGYTF,TGTGCCAGCAGCCAAGAAGCGAACAGGGCAAACTATGGCTACACCTTC
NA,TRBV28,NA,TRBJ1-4,CASSSGGIGEKLFF,TGTGCCAGCAGTTCGGGGGGGATTGGAGAAAAACTGTTTTTT
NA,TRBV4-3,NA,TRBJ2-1,CASSSTRVNEQFF,TGCGCCAGCAGCTCAACTAGAGTTAATGAGCAGTTCTTC
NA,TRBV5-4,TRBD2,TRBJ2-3,CASSLSSGRSTDTQYF,TGTGCCAGCAGCTTGAGTAGCGGGAGGAGCACAGATACGCAGTATTTT
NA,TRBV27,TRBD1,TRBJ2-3,CASSFTQSGQGYTDTQYF,TGTGCCAGCAGTTTCACCCAATCGGGACAGGGGTACACAGATACGCAGTATTTT
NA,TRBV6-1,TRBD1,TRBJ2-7,CASTRDSFLEQYF,TGTGCCAGCACCCGGGACAGTTTTTTGGAGCAGTACTTC
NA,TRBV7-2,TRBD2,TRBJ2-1,CASSLGRSGGRGSEQFF,TGTGCCAGCAGCTTAGGTCGTTCTGGCGGGAGAGGCTCTGAGCAGTTCTTC
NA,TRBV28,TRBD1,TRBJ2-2,CASNPGQANTGELFF,TGTGCCAGCAACCCGGGACAGGCAAACACCGGGGAGCTGTTTTTT
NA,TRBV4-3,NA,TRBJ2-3,CASSQEYPGATDTQYF,TGCGCCAGCAGCCAAGAATACCCAGGGGCCACAGATACGCAGTATTTT
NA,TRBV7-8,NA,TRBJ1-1,CASSPNGPTEAFF,TGTGCCAGCAGCCCAAATGGCCCCACTGAAGCTTTCTTT
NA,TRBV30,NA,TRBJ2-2,CAWSVGGSGELFF,TGTGCCTGGAGTGTAGGGGGTTCGGGGGAGCTGTTTTTT
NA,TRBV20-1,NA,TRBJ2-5,CSARDQKTQYF,TGCAGTGCTAGAGATCAAAAGACCCAGTACTTC
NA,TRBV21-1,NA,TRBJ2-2,CASSKVGGAGGNTGELFF,TGTGCCAGCAGCAAAGTAGGGGGTGCGGGAGGGAACACCGGGGAGCTGTTTTTT
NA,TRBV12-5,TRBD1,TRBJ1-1,CASGSETGLSNTEAFF,TGTGCTAGTGGTTCCGAGACAGGGCTATCGAACACTGAAGCTTTCTTT
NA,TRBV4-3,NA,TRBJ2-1,CASSQEGAVYNEQFF,TGCGCCAGCAGCCAAGAGGGAGCGGTCTACAATGAGCAGTTCTTC
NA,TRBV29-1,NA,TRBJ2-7,CSVGLVYEQYF,TGCAGCGTTGGACTAGTCTACGAGCAGTACTTC
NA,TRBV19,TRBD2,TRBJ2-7,CASSPPGLAGGPPYEQYF,TGTGCCAGTAGTCCTCCGGGACTAGCGGGAGGGCCCCCCTACGAGCAGTACTTC
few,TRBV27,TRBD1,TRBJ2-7,CASGYRGAFHEQYF,TGTGCCAGCGGGTACAGGGGAGCTTTCCACGAGCAGTACTTC
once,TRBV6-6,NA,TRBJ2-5,CASSPPSGEETQYF,TGTGCCAGCAGTCCCCCGTCAGGGGAAGAGACCCAGTACTTC
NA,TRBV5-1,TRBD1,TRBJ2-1,CASSAGQGSNEQFF,TGCGCCAGCAGCGCGGGACAGGGGAGCAATGAGCAGTTCTTC
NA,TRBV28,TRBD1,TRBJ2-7,CASSTGVGDEQYF,TGTGCCAGCAGCACAGGGGTGGGCGACGAGCAGTACTTC
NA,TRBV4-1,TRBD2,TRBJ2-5,CASSLPVGGGQETQYF,TGCGCCAGCAGCCTCCCTGTTGGCGGGGGACAAGAGACCCAGTACTTC
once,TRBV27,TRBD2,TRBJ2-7,CASSPTSGRHYEQYF,TGTGCCAGCAGTCCGACTAGCGGGAGACACTACGAGCAGTACTTC
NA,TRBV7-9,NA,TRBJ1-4,CASSILTGYDEKLFF,TGTGCCAGCAGTATCTTAACAGGGTATGATGAAAAACTGTTTTTT
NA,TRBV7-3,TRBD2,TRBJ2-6,CASSLKASGSLGANVLTF,TGTGCCAGCAGCTTAAAGGCTAGCGGGAGCCTTGGGGCCAACGTCCTGACTTTC
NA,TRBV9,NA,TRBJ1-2,CASSPGVYGYTF,TGTGCCAGCAGCCCGGGAGTCTATGGCTACACCTTC
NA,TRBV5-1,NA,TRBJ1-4,CASSLGATNEKLFF,TGCGCCAGCAGCTTAGGGGCGACTAATGAAAAACTGTTTTTT
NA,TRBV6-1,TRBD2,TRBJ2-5,CASSEGGAGGETQYF,TGTGCCAGCAGCGAGGGTGGGGCGGGAGGGGAGACCCAGTACTTC
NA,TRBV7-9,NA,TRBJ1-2,CASSHPNGLDGYTF,TGTGCCAGCAGCCATCCCAACGGGTTGGATGGCTACACCTTC
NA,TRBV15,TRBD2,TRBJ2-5,CATSMGLAGNQETQYF,TGTGCCACCAGCATGGGACTAGCGGGGAACCAAGAGACCCAGTACTTC
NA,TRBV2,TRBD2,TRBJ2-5,CASSEAGGPGETQYF,TGTGCCAGCAGTGAAGCGGGAGGGCCTGGGGAGACCCAGTACTTC
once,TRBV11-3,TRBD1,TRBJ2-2,CASRGDSLKTNTGELFF,TGTGCCAGCAGGGGGGACAGCCTAAAAACGAACACCGGGGAGCTGTTTTTT
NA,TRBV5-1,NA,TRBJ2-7,CASSFDGSSYEQYF,TGCGCCAGCAGCTTCGACGGGAGCTCCTACGAGCAGTACTTC
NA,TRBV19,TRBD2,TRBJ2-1,CASSDLRTRTVNEQFF,TGTGCCAGTAGTGACCTCCGGACTAGAACTGTGAATGAGCAGTTCTTC
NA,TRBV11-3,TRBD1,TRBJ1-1,CASSGTWTGFEAFF,TGTGCCAGCAGCGGAACCTGGACAGGGTTTGAAGCTTTCTTT
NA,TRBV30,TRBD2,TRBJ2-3,CAWRLGGMVDTQYF,TGTGCCTGGAGGCTCGGGGGGATGGTAGATACGCAGTATTTT
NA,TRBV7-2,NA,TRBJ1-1,CASSLIRVRAFF,TGTGCCAGCAGCTTAATCAGGGTTAGGGCTTTCTTT
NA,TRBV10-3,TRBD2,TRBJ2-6,CAINYSGSGSGANVLTF,TGTGCCATCAACTATAGCGGGAGTGGCTCTGGGGCCAACGTCCTGACTTTC
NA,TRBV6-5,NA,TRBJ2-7,CASGRLLYEQYF,TGTGCCAGCGGCAGGCTCCTCTACGAGCAGTACTTC
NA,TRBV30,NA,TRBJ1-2,CAWNLGKGGYTF,TGTGCCTGGAATCTGGGCAAGGGGGGCTACACCTTC
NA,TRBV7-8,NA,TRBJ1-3,CASSLEAGYTIYF,TGTGCCAGCAGCTTAGAGGCGGGGTACACCATATATTTT
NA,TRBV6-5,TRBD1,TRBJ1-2,CASSLGDREISGYTF,TGTGCCAGCAGTCTGGGGGACAGGGAGATCTCGGGCTACACCTTC
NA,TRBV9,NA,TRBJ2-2,CASSTHPPTSLNTGELFF,TGTGCCAGCAGCACGCACCCCCCAACTAGCCTGAACACCGGGGAGCTGTTTTTT
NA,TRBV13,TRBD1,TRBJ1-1,CASSLSGTGGTEAFF,TGTGCCAGCAGCTTATCCGGGACAGGGGGCACTGAAGCTTTCTTT
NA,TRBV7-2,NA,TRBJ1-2,CASSFPLNYGYTF,TGTGCCAGCAGCTTTCCCCTAAACTATGGCTACACCTTC